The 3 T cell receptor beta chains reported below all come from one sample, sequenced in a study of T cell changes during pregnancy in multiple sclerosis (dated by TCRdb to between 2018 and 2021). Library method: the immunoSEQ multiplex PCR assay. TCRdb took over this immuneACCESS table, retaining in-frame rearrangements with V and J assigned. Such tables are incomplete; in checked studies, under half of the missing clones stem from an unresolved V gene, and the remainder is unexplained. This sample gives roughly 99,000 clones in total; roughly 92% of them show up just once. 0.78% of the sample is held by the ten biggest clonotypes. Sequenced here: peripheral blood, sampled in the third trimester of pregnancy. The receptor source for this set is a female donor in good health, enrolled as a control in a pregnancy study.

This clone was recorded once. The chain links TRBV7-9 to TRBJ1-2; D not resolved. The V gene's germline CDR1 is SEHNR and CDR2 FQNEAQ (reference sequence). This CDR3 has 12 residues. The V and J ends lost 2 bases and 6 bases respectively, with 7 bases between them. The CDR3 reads CASSLRANGYTF. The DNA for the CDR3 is TGTGCCAGCAGCTTACGAGCTAATGGCTACACCTTC.

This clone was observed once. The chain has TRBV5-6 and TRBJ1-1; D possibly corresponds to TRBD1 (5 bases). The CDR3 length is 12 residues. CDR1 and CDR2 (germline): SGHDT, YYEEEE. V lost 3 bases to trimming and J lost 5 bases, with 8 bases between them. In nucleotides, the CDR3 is TGTGCCAGCAGCTGGGGGGATACTGAAGCTTTCTTT. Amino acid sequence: CASSWGDTEAFF.

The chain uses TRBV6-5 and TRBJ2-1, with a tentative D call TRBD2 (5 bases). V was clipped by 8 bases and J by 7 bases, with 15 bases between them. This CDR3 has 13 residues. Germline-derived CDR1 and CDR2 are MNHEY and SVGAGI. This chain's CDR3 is CASGSSGDNEQFF. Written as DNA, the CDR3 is TGTGCCAGCGGTAGTTCCGGGGATAATGAGCAGTTCTTC.